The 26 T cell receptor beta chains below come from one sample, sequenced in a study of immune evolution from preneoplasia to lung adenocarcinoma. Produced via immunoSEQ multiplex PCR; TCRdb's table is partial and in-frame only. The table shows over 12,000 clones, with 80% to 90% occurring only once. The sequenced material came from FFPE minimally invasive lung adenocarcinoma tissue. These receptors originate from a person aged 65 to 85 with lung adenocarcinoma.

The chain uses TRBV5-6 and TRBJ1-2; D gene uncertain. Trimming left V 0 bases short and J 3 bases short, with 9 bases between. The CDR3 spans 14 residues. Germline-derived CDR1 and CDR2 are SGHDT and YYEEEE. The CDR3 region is CASSLAESYYGYTF. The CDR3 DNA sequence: TGTGCCAGCAGCTTGGCGGAATCTTACTATGGCTACACCTTC.

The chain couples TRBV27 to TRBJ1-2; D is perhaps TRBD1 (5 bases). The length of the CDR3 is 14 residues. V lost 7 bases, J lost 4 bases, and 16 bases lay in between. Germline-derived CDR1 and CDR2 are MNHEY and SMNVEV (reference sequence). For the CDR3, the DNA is TGTGCCAGCACCACTCTCGGGACCGGCTATGGCTACACCTTC. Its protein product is CASTTLGTGYGYTF.

In DNA, the CDR3 is TGTGCCAGCAGCACTGGCCAGACCTACAATGAGCAGTTCTTC. Residues: CASSTGQTYNEQFF. V usage is TRBV21-1 and J usage is TRBJ2-1; the table's TRBD1 call for D was not verified on the DNA. TRBV21-1 is a recognized pseudogene. The CDR3 consists of 14 residues.

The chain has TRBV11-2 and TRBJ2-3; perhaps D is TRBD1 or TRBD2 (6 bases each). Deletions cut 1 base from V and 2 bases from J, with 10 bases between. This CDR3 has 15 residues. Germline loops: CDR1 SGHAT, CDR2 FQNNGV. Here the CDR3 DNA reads TGTGCCAGCAGCTTAGCGGGGGCCTACACAGATACGCAGTATTTT. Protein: CASSLAGAYTDTQYF.

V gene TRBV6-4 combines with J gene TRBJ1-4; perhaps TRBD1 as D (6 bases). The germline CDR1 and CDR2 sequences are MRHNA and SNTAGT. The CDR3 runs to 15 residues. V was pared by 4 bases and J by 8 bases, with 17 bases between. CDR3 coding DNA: TGTGCCAGCAGTGGCGTAACAGGGTTGGAGGAAAAACTGTTTTTT. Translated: CASSGVTGLEEKLFF.

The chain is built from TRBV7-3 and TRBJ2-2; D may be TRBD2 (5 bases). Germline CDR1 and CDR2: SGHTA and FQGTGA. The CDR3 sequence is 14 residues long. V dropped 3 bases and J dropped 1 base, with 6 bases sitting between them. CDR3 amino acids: CASSLAGNTGELFF. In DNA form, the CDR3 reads TGTGCCAGCAGCTTGGCGGGGAACACCGGGGAGCTGTTTTTT. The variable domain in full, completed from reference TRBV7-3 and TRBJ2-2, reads GAGVSQTPSNKVTEKGKYVELRCDPISGHTALYWYRQSLGQGPEFLIYFQGTGAADDSGLPNDRFFAVRPEGSVSTLKIQRTERGDSAVYLCASSLAGNTGELFFGEGSRLTVL.

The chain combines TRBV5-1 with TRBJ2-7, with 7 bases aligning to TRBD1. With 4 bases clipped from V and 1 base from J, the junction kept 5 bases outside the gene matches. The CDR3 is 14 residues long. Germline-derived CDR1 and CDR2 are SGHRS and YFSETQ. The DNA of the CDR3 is TGCGCCAGCAGCCTCCGGGACAGATCCTACGAGCAGTACTTC. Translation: CASSLRDRSYEQYF.

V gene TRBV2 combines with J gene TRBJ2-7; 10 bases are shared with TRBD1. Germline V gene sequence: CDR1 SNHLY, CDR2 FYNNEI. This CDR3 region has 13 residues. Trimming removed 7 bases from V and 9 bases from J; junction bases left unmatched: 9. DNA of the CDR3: TGTGCCAGCATTACCGGGACAGGGGATGTGCAGTACTTC. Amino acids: CASITGTGDVQYF.

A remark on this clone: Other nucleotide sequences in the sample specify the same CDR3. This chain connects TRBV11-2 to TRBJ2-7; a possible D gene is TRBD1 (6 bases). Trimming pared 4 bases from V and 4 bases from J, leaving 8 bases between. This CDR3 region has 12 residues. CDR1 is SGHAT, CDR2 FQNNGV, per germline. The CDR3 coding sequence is TGTGCCAGCAGCTCACAGGGATACGAGCAGTACTTC. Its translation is CASSSQGYEQYF.

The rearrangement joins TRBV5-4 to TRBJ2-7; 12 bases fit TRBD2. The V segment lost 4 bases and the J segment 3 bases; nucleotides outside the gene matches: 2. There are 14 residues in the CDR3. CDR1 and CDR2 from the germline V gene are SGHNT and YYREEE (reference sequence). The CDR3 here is CASSATSGGYEQYF. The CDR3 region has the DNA TGTGCCAGCAGCGCGACTAGCGGGGGCTACGAGCAGTACTTC.

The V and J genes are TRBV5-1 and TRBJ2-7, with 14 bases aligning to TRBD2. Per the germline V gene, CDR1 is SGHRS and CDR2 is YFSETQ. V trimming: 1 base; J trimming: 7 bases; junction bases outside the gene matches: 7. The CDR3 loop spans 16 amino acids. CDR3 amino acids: CASSLSGLAGGSEQYF. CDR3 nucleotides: TGCGCCAGCAGCTTGAGCGGACTAGCGGGGGGAAGTGAGCAGTACTTC.

The CDR3 protein is CATSRGLSGGAPTDTQYF. CDR3 sequence (DNA): TGTGCCACCAGCAGAGGTCTCTCAGGGGGCGCCCCCACAGATACGCAGTATTTT. The V and J genes are TRBV15 and TRBJ2-3; 8 bases align to TRBD1. Trimming removed 1 base from V and 2 bases from J; junction bases left unmatched: 11. CDR1 LNHNV and CDR2 YYDKDF come from the germline V gene (reference sequence). The CDR3 is 18 residues long.

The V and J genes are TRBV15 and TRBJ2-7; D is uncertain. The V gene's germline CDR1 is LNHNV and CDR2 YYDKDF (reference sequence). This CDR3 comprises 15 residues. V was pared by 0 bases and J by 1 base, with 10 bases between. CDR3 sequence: CATSRDFGESYEQYF. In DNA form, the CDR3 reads TGTGCCACCAGCAGAGATTTTGGGGAATCCTACGAGCAGTACTTC.

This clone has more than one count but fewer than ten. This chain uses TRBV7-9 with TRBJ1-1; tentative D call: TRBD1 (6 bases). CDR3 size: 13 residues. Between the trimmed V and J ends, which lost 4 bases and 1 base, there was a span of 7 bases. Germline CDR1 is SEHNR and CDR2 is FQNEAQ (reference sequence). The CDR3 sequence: CASSSTGNTEAFF. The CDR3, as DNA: TGTGCCAGCAGCTCGACAGGGAACACTGAAGCTTTCTTT.

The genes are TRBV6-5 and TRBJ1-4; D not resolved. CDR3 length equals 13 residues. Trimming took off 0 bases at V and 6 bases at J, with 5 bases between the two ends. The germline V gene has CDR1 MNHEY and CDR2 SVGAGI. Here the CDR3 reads CASSYSGDEKLFF. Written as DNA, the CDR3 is TGTGCCAGCAGTTACTCCGGAGATGAAAAACTGTTTTTT.

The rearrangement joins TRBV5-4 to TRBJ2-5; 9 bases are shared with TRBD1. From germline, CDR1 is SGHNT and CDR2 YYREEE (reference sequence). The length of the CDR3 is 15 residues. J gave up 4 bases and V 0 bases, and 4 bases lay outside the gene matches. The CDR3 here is CASSLEGTGLETQYF. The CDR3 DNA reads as TGTGCCAGCAGCTTGGAGGGGACAGGGTTAGAGACCCAGTACTTC.

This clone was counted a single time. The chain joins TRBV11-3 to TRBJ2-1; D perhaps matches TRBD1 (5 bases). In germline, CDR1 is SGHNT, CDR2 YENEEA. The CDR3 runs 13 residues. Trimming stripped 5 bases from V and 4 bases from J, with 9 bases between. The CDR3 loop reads CASSPDSYNEQFF. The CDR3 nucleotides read TGTGCCAGCAGCCCAGACAGTTACAATGAGCAGTTCTTC.

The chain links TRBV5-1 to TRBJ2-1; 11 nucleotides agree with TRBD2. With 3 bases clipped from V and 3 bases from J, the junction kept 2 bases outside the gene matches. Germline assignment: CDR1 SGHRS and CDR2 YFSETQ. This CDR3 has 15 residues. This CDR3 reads CASSYGLAGYNEQFF. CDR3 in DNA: TGCGCCAGCAGCTACGGACTAGCGGGCTACAATGAGCAGTTCTTC. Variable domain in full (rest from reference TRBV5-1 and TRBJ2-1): KAGVTQTPRYLIKTRGQQVTLSCSPISGHRSVSWYQQTPGQGLQFLFEYFSETQRNKGNFPGRFSGRQFSNSRSEMNVSTLELGDSALYLCASSYGLAGYNEQFFGPGTRLTVL.

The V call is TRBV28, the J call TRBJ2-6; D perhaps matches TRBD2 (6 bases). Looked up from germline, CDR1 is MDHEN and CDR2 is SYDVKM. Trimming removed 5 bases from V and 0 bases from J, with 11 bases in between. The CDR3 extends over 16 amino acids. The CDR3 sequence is CASSVPGGSGANVLTF. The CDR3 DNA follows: TGTGCCAGCAGTGTCCCCGGGGGCTCTGGGGCCAACGTCCTGACTTTC.

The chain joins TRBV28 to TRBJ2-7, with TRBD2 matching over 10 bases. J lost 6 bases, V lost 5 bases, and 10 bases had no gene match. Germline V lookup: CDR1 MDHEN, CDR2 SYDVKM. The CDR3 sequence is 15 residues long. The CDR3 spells CASSPIAGGPSEQYF. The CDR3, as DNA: TGTGCCAGCAGTCCCATAGCGGGGGGTCCCAGCGAGCAGTACTTC. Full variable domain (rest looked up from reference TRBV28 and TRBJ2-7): DVKVTQSSRYLVKRTGEKVFLECVQDMDHENMFWYRQDPGLGLRLIYFSYDVKMKEKGDIPEGYSVSREKKERFSLILESASTNQTSMYLCASSPIAGGPSEQYFGPGTRLTVT.

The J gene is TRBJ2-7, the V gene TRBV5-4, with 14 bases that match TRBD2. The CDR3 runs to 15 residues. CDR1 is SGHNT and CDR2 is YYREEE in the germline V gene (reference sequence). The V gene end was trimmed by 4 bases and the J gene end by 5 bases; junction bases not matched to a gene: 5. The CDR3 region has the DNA TGTGCCAGCAGCCCCGGGACTAGCGGGAGCGACGAGCAGTACTTC. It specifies CASSPGTSGSDEQYF.

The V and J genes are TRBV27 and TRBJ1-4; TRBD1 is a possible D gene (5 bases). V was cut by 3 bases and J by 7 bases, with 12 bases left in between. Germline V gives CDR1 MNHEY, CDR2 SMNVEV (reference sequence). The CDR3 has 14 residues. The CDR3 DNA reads TGTGCCAGCAGTTTGGCTCCAGGGATTGAAAAACTGTTTTTT. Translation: CASSLAPGIEKLFF.

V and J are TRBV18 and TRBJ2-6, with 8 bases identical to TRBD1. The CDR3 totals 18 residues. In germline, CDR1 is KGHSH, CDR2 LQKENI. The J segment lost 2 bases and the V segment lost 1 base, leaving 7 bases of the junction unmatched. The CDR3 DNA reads TGTGCCAGCTCACCACTCGGGACAGGCACCCCTGGGGCCAACGTCCTGACTTTC. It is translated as CASSPLGTGTPGANVLTF. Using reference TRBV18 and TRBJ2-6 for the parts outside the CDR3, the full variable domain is NAGVMQNPRHLVRRRGQEARLRCSPMKGHSHVYWYRQLPEEGLKFMVYLQKENIIDESGMPKERFSAEFPKEGPSILRIQQVVRGDSAAYFCASSPLGTGTPGANVLTFGAGSRLTVL.

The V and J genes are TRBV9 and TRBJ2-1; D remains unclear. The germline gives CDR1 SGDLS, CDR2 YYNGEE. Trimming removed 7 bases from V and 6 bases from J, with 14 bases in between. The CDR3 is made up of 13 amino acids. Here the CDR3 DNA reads TGTGCCAGCTCCCCTGGCAGCCCCAATGAGCAGTTCTTC. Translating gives CASSPGSPNEQFF.

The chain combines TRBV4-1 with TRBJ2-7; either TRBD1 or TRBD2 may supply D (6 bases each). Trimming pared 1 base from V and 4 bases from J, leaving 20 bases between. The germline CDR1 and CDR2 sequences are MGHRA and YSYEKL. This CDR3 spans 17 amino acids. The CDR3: CASSQVRGAGSLYEQYF. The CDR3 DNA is TGCGCCAGCAGCCAAGTAAGGGGGGCGGGGAGTCTTTACGAGCAGTACTTC.

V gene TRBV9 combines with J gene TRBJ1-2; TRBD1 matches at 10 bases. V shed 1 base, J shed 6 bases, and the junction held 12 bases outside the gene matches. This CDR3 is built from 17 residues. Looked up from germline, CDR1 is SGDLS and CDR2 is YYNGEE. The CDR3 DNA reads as TGTGCCAGCAGCGTACCAATCGGTCGACAGGGGGCGGATGGCTACACCTTC. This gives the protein CASSVPIGRQGADGYTF.